This T cell receptor beta chain was sequenced during a study of cytomegalovirus exposure and HLA in healthy donors. Study-wide results and caveats: The authors excluded some V segments, including TRBV6-2 and TRBV6-3, as indistinguishable. Rates of TCR association differed by HLA locus in a later analysis, with DRB1 highest and HLA-C lowest. Later analysis showed most CMV-associated TCR beta chains appearing HLA-restricted. Investigators reported 164 TCR beta chains as tied to cytomegalovirus.

This clone was recorded once. Its antigen remains unknown. PCR employed 60 Vbeta and 13 Jbeta primers. The assay was immunoSEQ multiplex PCR, and TCRdb's table has in-frame clones only and misses some. The sample holds approximately 160,000 clones, approximately 77% seen once. Trimming cost V 5 bases and J 9 bases; bases outside gene matches: 6. From germline, CDR1 is SGHTS and CDR2 YDEGEE. There are 14 residues in the CDR3. This TCR came from a male donor in good health and CMV-seropositive. Sample: PBMCs. The chain joins TRBV5-8 to TRBJ1-6; 9 bases map to TRBD1. CDR3: CASSSGTGSSPLHF. The CDR3 DNA reads TGTGCCAGCAGTTCCGGGACAGGGAGTTCACCCCTCCACTTT. The full variable domain, its missing parts supplied by reference TRBV5-8 and TRBJ1-6, is EAGVTQSPTHLIKTRGQQATLRCSPISGHTSVYWYQQALGLGLQFLLWYDEGEERNRGNFPPRFSGRQFPNYSSELNVNALELEDSALYLCASSSGTGSSPLHFGNGTRLTVT.